The subject of this entry is one T cell receptor beta chain. Amplification started from genomic DNA. Multiplex PCR with 30 forward and 13 reverse primers amplified the TCR beta CDR3. TCRdb reprocessed the multiplex PCR reads with MiXCR, giving one entry per CDR3 protein. This sample carries approximately 260,000 distinct CDR3 sequences, around 47% of them seen once, and the ten largest clones take about 13%. This sample is part of a study of type 1 and type 2 diabetes patients. From germline, CDR1 is SGHTA and CDR2 FQGNSA. This CDR3 comprises 15 residues. V dropped 1 base and J dropped 6 bases, with 13 bases sitting between them.

This rearrangement joins TRBV7-2 to TRBJ2-1; possible D gene TRBD1, 6 bases. The sequenced sample consisted of peripheral blood mononuclear cells (PBMCs). This receptor was identified in a man between 18 and 35 years old with type 2 diabetes. The CDR3 DNA follows: TGTGCCAGCAGCTTAGGAGGGGGAGTAACCAATGAGCAGTTCTTC. The encoded protein is CASSLGGGVTNEQFF. Complete variable domain (other parts from reference TRBV7-2 and TRBJ2-1): GAGVSQSPSNKVTEKGKDVELRCDPISGHTALYWYRQSLGQGLEFLIYFQGNSAPDKSGLPSDRFSAERTGGSVSTLTIQRTQQEDSAVYLCASSLGGGVTNEQFFGPGTRLTVL.